This T cell receptor beta chain stems from a study of cytomegalovirus exposure and HLA in healthy donors. Whole-study context: The same platform was used for the roughly 130 validation repertoires and the roughly 670 first-cohort repertoires, a later analysis reported.

The assay was immunoSEQ multiplex PCR, and TCRdb's table has in-frame clones only and misses some. Counted here are some 98,000 clones, less than 90% occurring once; the ten biggest clones make up 5.5% to 7%. Study-wide points: Reportedly, cytomegalovirus status was diagnosed with high sensitivity and specificity. The study listed 150 to 200 cytomegalovirus-associated TCR beta chains.

Of note for this clone: The antigen is undetermined.

It was the roughly 120-subject validation cohort, separate from the approximately 620-subject first cohort, to which the donors belonged. CDR1 and CDR2 from the germline V gene are MGHRA and YSYEKL. CDR3 length: 15 residues. Trimming stripped 2 bases from V and 1 base from J, with 8 bases between. Sequenced material: PBMCs. The sequence was collected from a young man in good health and CMV-seropositive. The chain employs TRBV4-1 and TRBJ2-2; D is perhaps TRBD1 (6 bases). CDR3 sequence reads: CASSQQGMNTGELFF. DNA for the CDR3: TGCGCCAGCAGCCAACAGGGGATGAACACCGGGGAGCTGTTTTTT.